Shown below are 28 T cell receptor beta chains from a single sample sequenced in a study of T-cell reconstitution after alpha-beta-depleted transplantation in children. Using unique molecular identifiers, the investigators prepared the TCRbeta library. MiXCR, run by TCRdb on the PCR reads, gives a single entry per CDR3 protein. The data contain hundreds of thousands of distinct CDR3 sequences, roughly 17% of them seen just once; the ten biggest clones take up 0.9% to 1.2%. The source material was PBMCs from the stem cell graft donor, sampled from the stem cell graft. The receptors shown here come from a human donor who donated a stem cell graft to a child with acute myeloid leukemia.

The chain has TRBV7-2 and TRBJ2-1, with 10 bases fitting TRBD2. Germline V gives CDR1 SGHTA, CDR2 FQGNSA. J was trimmed by 9 bases and V by 0 bases; bases with no gene match: 5. The CDR3 covers 15 residues. The CDR3 loop is CASSLAWTSGSEQFF. CDR3 nucleotides: TGTGCCAGCAGCTTAGCTTGGACTAGCGGAAGTGAGCAGTTCTTC.

This clonotype was recorded a few times. This chain connects TRBV7-9 to TRBJ2-5; unclear D gene. Germline values: CDR1 SEHNR, CDR2 FQNEAQ (reference sequence). This CDR3 has 14 residues. V was cut by 5 bases and J by 1 base, with 11 bases left in between. CDR3 protein: CASSPVTPQETQYF. In DNA, the CDR3 is TGTGCCAGCAGCCCCGTTACGCCCCAAGAGACCCAGTACTTC. The variable domain in full, completed from reference TRBV7-9 and TRBJ2-5, reads DTGVSQNPRHKITKRGQNVTFRCDPISEHNRLYWYRQTLGQGPEFLTYFQNEAQLEKSRLLSDRFSAERPKGSFSTLEIQRTEQGDSAMYLCASSPVTPQETQYFGPGTRLLVL.

The chain recombines TRBV7-6 with TRBJ1-4; 9 nucleotides agree with TRBD1. Per the germline V gene, CDR1 is SGHVS and CDR2 is FNYEAQ. V shed 5 bases and J 8 bases; nucleotides not matched to a gene: 6. The CDR3 extends over 14 amino acids. The CDR3 protein is CASSHRGLGEKLFF. CDR3 DNA sequence: TGTGCCAGCAGCCACAGGGGGCTGGGGGAAAAACTGTTTTTT. The whole variable domain, remainder taken from reference TRBV7-6 and TRBJ1-4, is GAGVSQSPRYKVTKRGQDVALRCDPISGHVSLYWYRQALGQGPEFLTYFNYEAQQDKSGLPNDRFSAERPEGSISTLTIQRTEQRDSAMYRCASSHRGLGEKLFFGSGTQLSVL.

This chain connects TRBV7-9 to TRBJ1-3; 10 nucleotides match TRBD1. Germline-derived CDR1 and CDR2 are SEHNR and FQNEAQ (reference sequence). The CDR3 is 16 amino acids. The V gene end was trimmed by 6 bases and the J gene end by 0 bases; junction bases not matched to a gene: 5. Written as DNA, the CDR3 is TGTGCCAGCAGACCCGGGACAGGGGCCTCTGGAAACACCATATATTTT. The encoded protein is CASRPGTGASGNTIYF.

With respect to this clonotype: A much larger clone sits a single nucleotide away, making a read error possible. The chain couples TRBV20-1 to TRBJ2-2, with D perhaps TRBD2 (6 bases). The CDR3 length is 18 residues. Trimming cost V 5 bases and J 3 bases, with 25 bases left between them. The germline V gene encodes CDR1 DFQATT and CDR2 SNEGSKA (reference sequence). CDR3 region: CSAARHGAGLNDTGELFF. In DNA, the CDR3 is TGCAGTGCTGCCCGTCATGGCGCGGGGCTTAATGACACCGGGGAGCTGTTTTTT.

This clonotype was detected ten times or more. The chain uses TRBV20-1 and TRBJ1-6; D might be TRBD1 (5 bases). Germline CDR1 and CDR2: DFQATT and SNEGSKA (reference sequence). The ends were cut back, 0 bases at V and 7 bases at J, with 10 bases in the middle. The CDR3 spans 14 residues. The CDR3 DNA reads TGCAGTGCTAGAGATGCTCGACAGAATTCACCCCTCCACTTT. Translated: CSARDARQNSPLHF.

This clonotype was seen a few times. The chain joins TRBV20-1 to TRBJ2-1; 9 positions agree with TRBD2. Looked up from germline, CDR1 is DFQATT and CDR2 is SNEGSKA (reference sequence). The trim removed 6 bases at V and 4 bases at J, leaving 7 bases unmatched. The CDR3 extends over 14 amino acids. The CDR3 DNA is TGCAGTGCCTCGACTAGCGGAGAGTACAATGAGCAGTTCTTC. Translating gives CSASTSGEYNEQFF.

This clonotype has just a few counts. The V gene is TRBV12-3 or TRBV12-4, the J gene TRBJ1-3; D is unresolved. V was clipped by 6 bases and J by 8 bases, with 8 bases between them. The CDR3 sequence is 11 residues long. The CDR3 DNA reads TGTGCCAGCAGCCCCGCCTACACCATATATTTT. This gives the protein CASSPAYTIYF.

This clonotype was observed a few times. The V and J genes are TRBV27 and TRBJ2-7; the match to TRBD2 covers 9 bases. Germline V gives CDR1 MNHEY, CDR2 SMNVEV (reference sequence). V lost 2 bases and J lost 6; bases outside the gene matches: 5. This CDR3 spans 14 amino acids. The CDR3 here is CASSLDLAGSEQYF. The CDR3 DNA is TGTGCCAGCAGTTTAGACCTAGCGGGGTCCGAGCAGTACTTC.

The chain has TRBV7-9 and TRBJ2-2; the D is unclear. The V end was cut by 3 bases, the J end by 4 bases, with 12 bases between. Germline V gives CDR1 SEHNR, CDR2 FQNEAQ (reference sequence). The length of the CDR3 is 15 residues. The CDR3 bases are TGTGCCAGCAGCTTTGCCCGGGCGAGCACCGGGGAGCTGTTTTTT. Translated: CASSFARASTGELFF. Combining the CDR3 with reference TRBV7-9 and TRBJ2-2 gives the whole variable domain DTGVSQNPRHKITKRGQNVTFRCDPISEHNRLYWYRQTLGQGPEFLTYFQNEAQLEKSRLLSDRFSAERPKGSFSTLEIQRTEQGDSAMYLCASSFARASTGELFFGEGSRLTVL.

This chain links TRBV21-1 with TRBJ2-7; the D call in the table, TRBD2, was not verified against the DNA. TRBV21-1 is a recognized pseudogene. The CDR3 is made up of 17 amino acids. The CDR3 DNA follows: TGTGCCAGCAGCAAAGTGGACGACCCTCCGTGGGGCTACGAGCAGTACGTC. It encodes CASSKVDDPPWGYEQYV.

This clonotype was observed a handful of times. DNA for the CDR3: TGTGCCAGCAGTCCCACCTGGGCGGGGCAAGAGACCCAGTACTTC. This sequence encodes CASSPTWAGQETQYF. The genes are TRBV27 and TRBJ2-5; D is perhaps TRBD2 (6 bases). The germline V gene encodes CDR1 MNHEY and CDR2 SMNVEV (reference sequence). The CDR3 length is 15 residues. V lost 5 bases to trimming and J lost 2 bases, with 15 bases between them.

This sequence joins TRBV12-3 or TRBV12-4 and TRBJ2-2; the D gene is possibly TRBD1 (6 bases). The V end was cut by 8 bases, the J end by 7 bases, with 20 bases between. The CDR3 length is 15 residues. The CDR3 loop reads CASEGQNSWGGELFF. CDR3 bases: TGTGCCAGCGAAGGACAGAACTCTTGGGGCGGGGAGCTGTTTTTT.

The J gene is TRBJ2-4, the V gene TRBV18; TRBD2 is a possible D gene (7 bases). The CDR3 has 15 residues. CDR1 and CDR2 from the germline V gene are KGHSH and LQKENI. The ends were cut back, 3 bases at V and 3 bases at J, with 12 bases in the middle. CDR3 bases: TGTGCCAGCTCACCGGGGGGGCTCGGCAAAAACATTCAGTACTTC. Amino acids: CASSPGGLGKNIQYF.

This clonotype was detected many times. The chain uses TRBV20-1 and TRBJ1-5; no definite D call. V gave up 0 bases and J gave up 2 bases, with 8 bases separating them. The CDR3 runs 14 residues. The germline V gene has CDR1 DFQATT and CDR2 SNEGSKA (reference sequence). The CDR3 reads CSARDLSGNQPQHF. CDR3 nucleotide sequence: TGCAGTGCTAGAGATCTGAGTGGCAATCAGCCCCAGCATTTT.

This clonotype has only a few counts. The chain links TRBV5-5 to TRBJ1-1; D unclear. This CDR3 spans 14 amino acids. V lost 0 bases, J lost 2 bases, and 8 bases lay in between. Per the germline V gene, CDR1 is SGHKS and CDR2 is YYEKEE (reference sequence). CDR3 DNA: TGTGCCAGCAGCTTGGTTGGGATCAACACTGAAGCTTTCTTT. Encoded protein: CASSLVGINTEAFF.

Only a few counts were recorded for this clonotype. This chain joins TRBV4-3 and TRBJ2-4; 11 bases align to TRBD2. V was pared by 1 base and J by 0 bases, with 5 bases of the junction left unmatched. CDR3 length: 18 amino acids. Germline-derived CDR1 and CDR2 are LGHNA and YSLEER. CDR3 DNA: TGCGCCAGCAGCCAAGTCAGTACTAGCGGGGGAGCCAAAAACATTCAGTACTTC. Translating it yields CASSQVSTSGGAKNIQYF.

This clonotype occurred many times. The rearrangement uses TRBV4-2 and TRBJ1-1, with D maybe TRBD1 (6 bases). Trimming took off 2 bases at V and 0 bases at J, with 13 bases between the two ends. The CDR3 has 16 residues. The V gene's germline CDR1 is LGHNA and CDR2 YNFKEQ. CDR3 loop: CASSQPDSPLNTEAFF. The CDR3 bases are TGTGCCAGCAGCCAACCGGACAGCCCGTTGAACACTGAAGCTTTCTTT.

The chain combines TRBV30 with TRBJ1-1, with 7 positions matching TRBD1. CDR1 is GTSNPN, CDR2 SVGIG, per germline (reference sequence). The V and J ends lost 0 bases and 1 base, in that order; junction bases with no gene match: 5. CDR3 size: 15 residues. As DNA, the CDR3 is TGTGCCTGGAGTGTACTCACAGGGGAGAACACTGAAGCTTTCTTT. Translating it yields CAWSVLTGENTEAFF.

This clonotype was counted many times. The J gene is TRBJ2-1, the V gene TRBV6-2 or TRBV6-3, with 10 positions matching TRBD1. Germline V gives CDR1 MNHEY, CDR2 SVGEGT. This CDR3 comprises 15 residues. Trimming at V came to 4 bases and at J to 3 bases, leaving 3 bases not matched to a gene. The CDR3 DNA sequence: TGTGCCAGCAGTTGGACAGGGGGTAACTACAATGAGCAGTTCTTC. Translating gives CASSWTGGNYNEQFF.

This clonotype was detected ten times or more. The gene calls are TRBV20-1 and TRBJ1-2; D remains unclear. The length of the CDR3 is 13 residues. Germline V gives CDR1 DFQATT, CDR2 SNEGSKA (reference sequence). Trimming shortened V by 6 bases and J by 4 bases, and 15 bases separated the two germline ends. CDR3 sequence: CSALAGAGYGYTF. The CDR3, as DNA: TGCAGTGCCCTCGCGGGTGCGGGCTATGGCTACACCTTC.

This clonotype was seen more than once but under ten times. The chain employs TRBV12-3 or TRBV12-4 and TRBJ2-7; 9 nucleotides agree with TRBD1. After removal of 4 bases from V and 1 base from J, the junction contained 2 bases not matched to a gene. This CDR3 comprises 14 residues. The chain's CDR3 is CASSWDRDSYEQYF. CDR3 DNA: TGTGCCAGCAGTTGGGACAGGGATTCCTACGAGCAGTACTTC.

Concerning this clonotype itself: This may be a read error, as it is one base from a much larger clone. The CDR3 spells CASSLGFQRGLALFF. CDR3 nucleotides: TGTGCCAGCAGTTTAGGCTTCCAAAGGGGACTTGCGCTGTTTTTT. The V call is TRBV12-3 or TRBV12-4, the J call TRBJ1-4, with D maybe TRBD1 (5 bases). Trimming removed 1 base from V and 14 bases from J, with 20 bases in between. The CDR3 loop spans 15 amino acids.

A few counts support this clonotype. A read error may account for a junction end that differs from germline. J is TRBJ2-1 and V is TRBV11-3; 7 bases are a match to TRBD1. CDR1 is SGHNT and CDR2 is YENEEA in the germline V gene. This CDR3 is built from 14 residues. The CDR3 sequence: CASSRDSSYNEQFF. The CDR3 region has the DNA TGTGCCAGCAGCCGGGACAGCTCCTATAATGAGCAGTTCTTC. Using reference TRBV11-3 and TRBJ2-1 for the parts outside the CDR3, the full variable domain is EAGVVQSPRYKIIEKKQPVAFWCNPISGHNTLYWYLQNLGQGPELLIRYENEEAVDDSQLPKDRFSAERLKGVDSTLKIQPAELGDSAVYLCASSRDSSYNEQFFGPGTRLTVL.

This clonotype has only a few counts. V and J are TRBV12-3 or TRBV12-4 and TRBJ1-5; D might be TRBD1 (6 bases). This CDR3 contains 15 residues. Trimming removed 6 bases at V and 3 bases at J, with 15 bases between. The CDR3 coding sequence is TGTGCCAGCAGCCGAGGGGGAGGACCCAATCAGCCCCAGCATTTT. It is translated as CASSRGGGPNQPQHF.

The table lists this clonotype with a few counts. V and J are TRBV28 and TRBJ1-1; TRBD1 matches at 8 bases. CDR1 and CDR2 from the germline V gene are MDHEN and SYDVKM. V was pared by 2 bases and J by 4 bases, with 12 bases of the junction left unmatched. The CDR3 spans 17 residues. CDR3 DNA: TGTGCCAGCAGTTTACTTACGGAATTTGGACAGGGCACTGAAGCTTTCTTT. Its translation: CASSLLTEFGQGTEAFF.

At least ten counts were recorded for this clonotype. The J gene is TRBJ2-7, the V gene TRBV5-6; possibly TRBD1 or TRBD2 for D (7 bases each). Germline-derived CDR1 and CDR2 are SGHDT and YYEEEE. Trimming pared 4 bases from V and 6 bases from J, leaving 14 bases between. The CDR3 covers 13 residues. The CDR3, as DNA: TGTGCCAGCAGCCCAGGGGGGGGTCGCGAGCAGTACTTC. The encoded protein is CASSPGGGREQYF.

This clonotype was counted between two and nine times. The chain joins TRBV14 to TRBJ1-6; no firm D call. The CDR3 extends over 13 amino acids. The germline V gene has CDR1 SGHDN and CDR2 FVKESK. With 4 bases removed from V and 7 bases from J, the gap between germline ends came to 8 bases. The CDR3 loop is CASSLKLNSPLHF. The CDR3 DNA sequence: TGTGCCAGCAGCCTTAAGTTAAATTCACCCCTCCACTTT.